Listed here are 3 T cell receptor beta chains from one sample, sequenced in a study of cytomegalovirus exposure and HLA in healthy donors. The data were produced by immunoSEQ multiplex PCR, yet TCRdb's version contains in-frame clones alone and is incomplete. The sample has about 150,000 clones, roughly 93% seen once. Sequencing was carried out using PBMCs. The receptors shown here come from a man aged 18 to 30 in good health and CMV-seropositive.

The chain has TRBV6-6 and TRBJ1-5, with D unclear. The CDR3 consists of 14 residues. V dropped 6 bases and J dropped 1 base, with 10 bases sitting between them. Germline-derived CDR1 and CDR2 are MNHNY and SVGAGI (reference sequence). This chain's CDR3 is CASSTSGSNQPQHF. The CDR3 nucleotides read TGTGCCAGCAGCACCTCGGGGAGCAATCAGCCCCAGCATTTT.

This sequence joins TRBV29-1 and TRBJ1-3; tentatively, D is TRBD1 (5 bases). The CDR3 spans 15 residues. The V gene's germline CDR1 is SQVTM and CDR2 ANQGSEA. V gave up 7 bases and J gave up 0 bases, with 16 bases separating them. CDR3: CSAGFWGYSGNTIYF. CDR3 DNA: TGCAGCGCCGGATTTTGGGGCTACTCTGGAAACACCATATATTTT.

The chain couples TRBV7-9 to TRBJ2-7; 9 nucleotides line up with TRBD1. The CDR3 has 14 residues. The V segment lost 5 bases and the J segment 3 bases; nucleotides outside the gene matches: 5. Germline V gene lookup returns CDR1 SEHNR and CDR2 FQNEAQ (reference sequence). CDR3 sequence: CASSPGTGIYEQYF. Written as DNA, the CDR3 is TGTGCCAGCAGCCCCGGGACAGGGATCTACGAGCAGTACTTC.